The clone carrying this TCR beta chain was found a few times. Its antigen is unidentified. TCRdb re-derived calls from the 5' RACE reads in MiXCR, one entry per CDR3 protein. Of fewer than 800,000 distinct CDR3 sequences listed, about 7.6% are singletons. The sample originates from a study of identical twins. Findings and caveats of the study: With monozygotic twins, out-of-frame TCR alpha sharing exceeded what models estimated.

V dropped 4 bases and J dropped 0; count of bases not matched to a gene: 5. This CDR3 has 16 residues. Germline V gene lookup returns CDR1 SGHVS and CDR2 FQNEAQ. The data were also submitted as part of a second study, on yellow fever vaccine responses in identical twins. That source notes: Twins reportedly had a vaccine T cell response that seemed partly convergent, partly personalized.

Sequencing used PBMCs. The receptor was isolated from a young woman in good health. This chain joins TRBV7-8 and TRBJ2-1; 8 nucleotides agree with TRBD2. CDR3 residues: CASSYILADSYNEQFF. CDR3 nucleotide sequence: TGTGCCAGCAGCTATATACTAGCGGACTCCTACAATGAGCAGTTCTTC.